This T cell receptor beta chain was found in a study of vaccination effects on CD4 cells after COVID-19. Germline V CDR1 and CDR2: SEHNR, FQNEAQ (reference sequence). V was pared by 0 bases and J by 1 base, with 6 bases between. This CDR3 contains 14 residues. Profiling relied on immunoSEQ multiplex PCR, and the TCRdb table lists in-frame clones only, not all of them. The top ten hold approximately 1.7% of the sample, which has around 83,000 clones, 74% seen once. In its sample, this clone was seen once. What it binds is unknown. Antigen-specific CD4+ T cells were expanded (with viral peptide pools) by the ViraFEST assay ahead of sequencing. Following 10 days of culture, CD4+ T cells were isolated.

The specimen was CD4+ T cells from PBMCs cultured with HCoV-229E spike peptides, collected before COVID-19 vaccination. This rearrangement joins TRBV7-9 to TRBJ1-1; D remains unclear. The TCR comes from a human donor who received a COVID-19 vaccine. CDR3 nucleotide sequence: TGTGCCAGCAGCTTAGCGCCCCCGAACACTGAAGCTTTCTTT. Amino acid sequence: CASSLAPPNTEAFF.